This TCR beta chain was identified during a study of shared clonotypes between healthy human individuals. Per sorted-subset replicate PCR, input was approximately 0.2 ug DNA, representing tens of thousands of T cell genomes. Profiling relied on immunoSEQ multiplex PCR, and the TCRdb table lists in-frame clones only, not all of them. The table shows roughly 2.5 million clones, with about 92% occurring only once. Unmatched junction bases numbered 3, after V lost 5 bases and J lost 9 bases. The CDR3 length is 12 residues. CDR1 and CDR2 from the germline V gene are SGHAT and FQDESV (reference sequence). The specimen sequenced was naive CD4+ T cells sorted from blood. Subset of the sample: CD45RA+ positively selected. The J gene is TRBJ2-1, the V gene TRBV11-1; 8 positions match TRBD2. This TCR was sampled from a man between 18 and 35 years old in good health. The chain's CDR3 is CASSRGGTEQFF. The DNA of the CDR3 is TGTGCCAGCAGCCGGGGGGGAACTGAGCAGTTCTTC. Looking up the rest from reference TRBV11-1 and TRBJ2-1 gives the full variable domain: EAEVAQSPRYKITEKSQAVAFWCDPISGHATLYWYRQILGQGPELLVQFQDESVVDDSQLPKDRFSAERLKGVDSTLKIQPAELGDSAMYLCASSRGGTEQFFGPGTRLTVL.